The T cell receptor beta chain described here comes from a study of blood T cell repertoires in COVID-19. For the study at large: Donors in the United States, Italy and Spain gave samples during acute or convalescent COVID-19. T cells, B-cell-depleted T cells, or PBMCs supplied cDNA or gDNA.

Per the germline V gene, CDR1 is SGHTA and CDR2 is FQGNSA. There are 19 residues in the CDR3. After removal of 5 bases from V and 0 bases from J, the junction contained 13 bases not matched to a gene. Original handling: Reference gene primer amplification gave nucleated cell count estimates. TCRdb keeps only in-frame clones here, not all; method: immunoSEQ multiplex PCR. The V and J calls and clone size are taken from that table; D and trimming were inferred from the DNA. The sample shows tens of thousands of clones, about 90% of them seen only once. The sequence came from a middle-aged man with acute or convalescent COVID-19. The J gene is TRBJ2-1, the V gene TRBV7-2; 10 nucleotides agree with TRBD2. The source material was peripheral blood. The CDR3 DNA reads TGTGCCAGCAGCGAAAGAACTAGCGGGAAAAGGAGCTCCTACAATGAGCAGTTCTTC. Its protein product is CASSERTSGKRSSYNEQFF.